This is a list of T cell receptor beta chains from one sample in a study of T cells in tuberculosis. TCRdb's copy holds only in-frame clones and misses some; the assay was immunoSEQ multiplex PCR. The sample records about 30,000 clones, just under 97% being singletons. The specimen was PBMCs. Receptors originate from a donor under 30 with latent tuberculosis or without tuberculosis infection. The CDR3 runs from the conserved cysteine through the conserved F or W. The D gene is left open where the match is weak. Not every row has a clone size; where given, it reads once, few, many or a size class.

>.|TRBV25-1|TRBJ1-1|.
CASSEWAGTKAFF
TGTGCCAGCAGTGAATGGGCAGGTACAAAGGCTTTCTTT
>TRBD2|TRBV11-2|TRBJ2-7|.
CASSLDFGEGGLTYEQYF
TGTGCCAGCAGCTTAGATTTCGGGGAGGGAGGCCTTACCTACGAGCAGTACTTC
>TRBD1|TRBV25-1|TRBJ1-2|.
CASRDRDYGYTF
TGTGCCAGCAGGGACAGGGACTATGGCTACACCTTC
>.|TRBV11-1|TRBJ2-2|.
CASSLTLGGDTGELFF
TGTGCCAGCAGCTTAACGCTAGGAGGGGACACCGGGGAGCTGTTTTTT
>.|TRBV7-9|TRBJ1-3|.
CASSFDPGSFGNTIYF
TGTGCCAGCAGCTTTGACCCGGGGAGCTTTGGAAACACCATATATTTT
>.|TRBV7-2|TRBJ2-7|.
CASSPRGALYEQYF
TGTGCCAGCAGCCCTCGGGGGGCGCTTTACGAGCAGTACTTC
>.|TRBV30|TRBJ1-5|.
CAWNRGSDQPQHF
TGTGCCTGGAACCGAGGGTCCGATCAGCCCCAGCATTTT
>TRBD1|TRBV6-5|TRBJ2-5|.
CASSYSGQGRQETQYF
TGTGCCAGCAGTTACTCGGGACAGGGGAGGCAAGAGACCCAGTACTTC
>.|TRBV5-5|TRBJ1-5|.
CASSLVVYSNQPQHF
TGTGCCAGCAGCTTGGTTGTTTATAGCAATCAGCCCCAGCATTTT
>TRBD2|TRBV5-1|TRBJ2-7|.
CASSGLAPPYEQYF
TGCGCCAGCTCGGGACTAGCGCCTCCCTACGAGCAGTACTTC
>.|TRBV5-4|TRBJ2-3|.
CASSLGRGSTDTQYF
TGTGCCAGCAGCTTGGGGCGCGGGAGCACAGATACGCAGTATTTT
>TRBD1|TRBV7-9|TRBJ1-4|.
CASSHGTGYNEKLFF
TGTGCCAGCAGCCACGGGACAGGGTATAATGAAAAACTGTTTTTT
>.|TRBV4-3|TRBJ2-3|.
CASSQSSTTDTQYF
TGCGCCAGCAGCCAATCTAGCACCACAGATACGCAGTATTTT
>TRBD1|TRBV27|TRBJ1-5|.
CASSLTGGNQPQHF
TGTGCCAGCAGTCTGACAGGGGGCAATCAGCCCCAGCATTTT
>.|TRBV11-2|TRBJ1-2|.
CASSLVPGQQGYTF
TGTGCCAGCAGCTTAGTTCCGGGACAACAAGGCTACACCTTC
>TRBD2|TRBV18|TRBJ2-5|.
CASSRPRLAGIQETQYF
TGTGCCAGCTCACGCCCCCGACTAGCGGGGATACAAGAGACCCAGTACTTC
>.|TRBV11-2|TRBJ2-7|.
CASSSMGASGEQYF
TGTGCCAGCAGCTCCATGGGGGCTAGCGGAGAGCAGTACTTC
>TRBD2|TRBV7-3|TRBJ2-7|.
CASSLVGGTSEQYF
TGTGCCAGCAGCTTGGTGGGAGGGACTTCCGAGCAGTACTTC
>.|TRBV7-6|TRBJ2-7|.
CASSPTRGYEQYF
TGTGCCAGCAGCCCTACTAGGGGGTACGAGCAGTACTTC
>.|TRBV5-1|TRBJ2-2|.
CASSLGGETGELFF
TGCGCCAGCAGCTTGGGTGGGGAGACCGGGGAGCTGTTTTTT
>.|TRBV6-1|TRBJ2-7|once
CASTIDRLYEQYF
TGTGCCAGCACTATAGACAGGCTCTACGAGCAGTACTTC
>TRBD1|TRBV4-1|TRBJ2-1|.
CASSPQGAKGSYNEQFF
TGCGCCAGCAGCCCACAGGGGGCGAAGGGCTCCTACAATGAGCAGTTCTTC
>TRBD1|TRBV19|TRBJ1-1|.
CASSMTGGLTEAFF
TGTGCCAGTAGTATGACAGGGGGCCTCACTGAAGCTTTCTTT
>TRBD1|TRBV11-2|TRBJ2-2|once
CASSTDRGAIGELFF
TGTGCCAGCAGCACGGACAGGGGGGCCATCGGGGAGCTGTTTTTT
>TRBD2|TRBV6-1|TRBJ2-5|.
CASSEGGLAGSETQYF
TGTGCCAGCAGTGAAGGGGGACTAGCGGGGTCAGAGACCCAGTACTTC
>TRBD1|TRBV9|TRBJ2-3|.
CASSPGTGVTDTQYF
TGTGCCAGCAGCCCAGGGACAGGGGTCACAGATACGCAGTATTTT
>TRBD2|TRBV11-2|TRBJ2-1|.
CASSFLGLAPGEQFF
TGTGCCAGCAGCTTTCTCGGACTAGCGCCCGGAGAGCAGTTCTTC
>TRBD1|TRBV30|TRBJ1-2|once
CAWSVRTGTNGYTF
TGTGCCTGGAGTGTAAGGACAGGGACGAATGGCTACACCTTC
>.|TRBV10-1|TRBJ2-1|.
CASSADNEQFF
TGCGCCAGCAGTGCGGACAATGAGCAGTTCTTC
>.|TRBV5-4|TRBJ2-2|.
CASSLDRLNTGELFF
TGTGCCAGCAGCTTGGACAGATTGAACACCGGGGAGCTGTTTTTT
>.|TRBV28|TRBJ1-5|.
CASTSTQGRQPQHF
TGTGCCAGCACCTCCACTCAGGGGAGACAGCCCCAGCATTTT
>.|TRBV28|TRBJ1-1|.
CASTKFNAEAFF
TGTGCCAGCACCAAATTCAATGCTGAAGCTTTCTTT
>TRBD1|TRBV27|TRBJ2-7|.
CASSRQGYEQYF
TGTGCCAGCTCAAGACAGGGCTACGAGCAGTACTTC
>TRBD1|TRBV5-1|TRBJ1-1|.
CASSSDRGGTEAFF
TGCGCCAGCAGCTCCGACAGGGGCGGCACTGAAGCTTTCTTT
>.|TRBV7-9|TRBJ2-4|.
CASSLLGAQNIQYF
TGTGCCAGCAGCTTGCTAGGGGCCCAAAACATTCAGTACTTC
>TRBD1|TRBV6-4|TRBJ1-2|.
CASSDPAGGNYGYTF
TGTGCCAGCAGTGACCCGGCAGGGGGGAACTATGGCTACACCTTC
>TRBD1|TRBV7-9|TRBJ2-6|.
CASSLSGGIGANVLTF
TGTGCCAGCAGCTTATCAGGGGGCATTGGGGCCAACGTCCTGACTTTC
>.|TRBV25-1|TRBJ2-6|.
CASSESPGAGANVLTF
TGTGCCAGCAGTGAATCACCCGGGGCTGGGGCCAACGTCCTGACTTTC
>TRBD2|TRBV14|TRBJ2-5|once
CASSQVAGSQETQYF
TGTGCCAGCAGCCAAGTAGCGGGGTCCCAAGAGACCCAGTACTTC
>TRBD2|TRBV10-3|TRBJ2-1|.
CAISETPGTSGRSEQFF
TGTGCCATCAGTGAGACCCCCGGGACTAGCGGGAGAAGTGAGCAGTTCTTC
>TRBD2|TRBV6-5|TRBJ2-7|once
CASSYSGGVPSYEQYF
TGTGCCAGCAGTTACTCTGGGGGGGTCCCCTCCTACGAGCAGTACTTC
>.|TRBV28|TRBJ2-7|.
CASSFAQDKLRPYEQYF
TGTGCCAGCAGTTTCGCCCAGGACAAGTTGCGTCCCTACGAGCAGTACTTC
>TRBD1|TRBV29-1|TRBJ1-1|.
CSVEAPFPGQHHAFF
TGCAGCGTTGAAGCCCCTTTTCCGGGACAGCATCACGCTTTCTTT
>.|TRBV7-8|TRBJ1-2|.
CASSPYRVPNYGYTF
TGTGCCAGCAGCCCTTACAGGGTACCTAACTATGGCTACACCTTC
>.|TRBV25-1|TRBJ2-7|.
CASSELGTGSEQYF
TGTGCCAGCAGTGAGCTGGGTACGGGATCCGAGCAGTACTTC
>TRBD2|TRBV27|TRBJ2-1|.
CASSSGLGNNEQFF
TGTGCCAGCAGTTCCGGACTAGGGAACAATGAGCAGTTCTTC
>TRBD2|TRBV28|TRBJ2-7|.
CASSRGLAGVGF
TGTGCCAGCAGCCGCGGACTAGCGGGAGTGGGGTTC
>.|TRBV10-2|TRBJ2-3|.
CASTGKLSTDTQYF
TGCGCCAGTACAGGGAAATTAAGCACAGATACGCAGTATTTT
>TRBD1|TRBV19|TRBJ1-1|.
CASRDRGQGNTEAFF
TGTGCCAGCCGGGACAGGGGGCAGGGGAACACTGAAGCTTTCTTT
>TRBD2|TRBV19|TRBJ2-1|.
CASSIDHGRGYNEQFF
TGTGCCAGTAGTATAGATCACGGGAGGGGGTACAATGAGCAGTTCTTC